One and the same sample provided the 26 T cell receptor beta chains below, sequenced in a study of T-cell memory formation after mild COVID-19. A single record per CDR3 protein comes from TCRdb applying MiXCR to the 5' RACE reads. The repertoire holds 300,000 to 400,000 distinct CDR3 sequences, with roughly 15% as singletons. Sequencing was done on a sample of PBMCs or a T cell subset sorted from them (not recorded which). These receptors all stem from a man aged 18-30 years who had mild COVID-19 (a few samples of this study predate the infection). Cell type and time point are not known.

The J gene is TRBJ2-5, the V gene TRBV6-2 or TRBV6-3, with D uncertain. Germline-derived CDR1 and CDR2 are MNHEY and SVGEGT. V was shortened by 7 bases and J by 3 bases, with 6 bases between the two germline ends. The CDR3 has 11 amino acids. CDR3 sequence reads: CASTKKETQYF. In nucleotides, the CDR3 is TGTGCCAGCACCAAGAAAGAGACCCAGTACTTC.

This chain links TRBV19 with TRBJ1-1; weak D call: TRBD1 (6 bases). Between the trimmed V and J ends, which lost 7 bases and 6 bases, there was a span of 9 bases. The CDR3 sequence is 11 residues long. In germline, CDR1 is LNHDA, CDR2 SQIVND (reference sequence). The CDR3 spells CASTRGPEAFF. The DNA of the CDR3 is TGTGCCAGTACCAGGGGCCCTGAAGCTTTCTTT.

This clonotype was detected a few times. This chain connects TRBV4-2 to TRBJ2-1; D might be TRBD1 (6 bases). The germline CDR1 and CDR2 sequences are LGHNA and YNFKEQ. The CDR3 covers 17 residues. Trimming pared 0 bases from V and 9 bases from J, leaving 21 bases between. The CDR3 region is CASSQEDRQGIDGEQFF. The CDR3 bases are TGTGCCAGCAGCCAAGAAGACCGGCAGGGGATAGATGGTGAGCAGTTCTTC.

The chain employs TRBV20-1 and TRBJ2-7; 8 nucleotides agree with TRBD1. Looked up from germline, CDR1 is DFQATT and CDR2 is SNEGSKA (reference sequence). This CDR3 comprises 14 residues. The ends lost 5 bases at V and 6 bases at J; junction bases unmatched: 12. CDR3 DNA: TGCAGTGCTCAATCCGCCGGGACAGGAGCCGAGCAGTACTTC. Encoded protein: CSAQSAGTGAEQYF.

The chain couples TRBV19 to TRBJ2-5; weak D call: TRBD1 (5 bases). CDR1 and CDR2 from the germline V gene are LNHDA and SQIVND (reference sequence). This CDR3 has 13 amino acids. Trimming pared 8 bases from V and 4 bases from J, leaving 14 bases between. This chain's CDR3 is CASSRRGRETQYF. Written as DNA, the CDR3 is TGTGCCAGTTCCCGTAGGGGTAGAGAGACCCAGTACTTC.

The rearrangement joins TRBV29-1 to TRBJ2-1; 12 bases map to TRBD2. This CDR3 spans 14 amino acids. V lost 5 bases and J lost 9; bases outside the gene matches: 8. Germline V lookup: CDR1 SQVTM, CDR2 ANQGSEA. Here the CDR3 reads CSVRGLAGGSEQFF. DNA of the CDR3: TGCAGCGTTCGGGGACTAGCGGGCGGTAGTGAGCAGTTCTTC.

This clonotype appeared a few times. The CDR3 loop reads CSVDRGGTDTQYF. In DNA form, the CDR3 reads TGCAGCGTTGACCGGGGGGGCACAGATACGCAGTATTTT. This rearrangement joins TRBV29-1 to TRBJ2-3; 7 bases are shared with TRBD2. The J segment lost 1 base and the V segment lost 3 bases, leaving 1 base of the junction unmatched. The CDR3 loop spans 13 amino acids. CDR1 SQVTM and CDR2 ANQGSEA come from the germline V gene.

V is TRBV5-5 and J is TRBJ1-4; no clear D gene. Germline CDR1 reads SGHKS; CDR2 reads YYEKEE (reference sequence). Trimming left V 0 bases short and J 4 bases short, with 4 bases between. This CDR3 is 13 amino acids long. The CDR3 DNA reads TGTGCCAGCAGCTTGGGTGTTAATGAAAAACTGTTTTTT. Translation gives CASSLGVNEKLFF.

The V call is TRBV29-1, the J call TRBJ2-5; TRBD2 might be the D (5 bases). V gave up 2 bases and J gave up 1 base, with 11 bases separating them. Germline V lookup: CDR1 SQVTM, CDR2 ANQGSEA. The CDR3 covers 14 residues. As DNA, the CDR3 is TGCAGCGTTGAACCTCGTGGGAGCCAAGAGACCCAGTACTTC. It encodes CSVEPRGSQETQYF.

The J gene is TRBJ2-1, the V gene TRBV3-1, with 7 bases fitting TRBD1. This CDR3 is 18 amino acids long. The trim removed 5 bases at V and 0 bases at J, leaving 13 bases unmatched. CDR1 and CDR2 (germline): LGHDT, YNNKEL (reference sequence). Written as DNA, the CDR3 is TGTGCCAGCAGCGACGGGACAGTCCTACTTCGCTCCTACAATGAGCAGTTCTTC. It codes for CASSDGTVLLRSYNEQFF.

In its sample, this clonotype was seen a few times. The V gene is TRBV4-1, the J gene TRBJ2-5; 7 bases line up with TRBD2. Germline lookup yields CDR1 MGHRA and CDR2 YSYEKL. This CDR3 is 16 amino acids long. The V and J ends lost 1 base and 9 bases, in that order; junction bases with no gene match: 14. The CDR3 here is CASSQVGLRGRGAQYF. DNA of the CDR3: TGCGCCAGCAGCCAAGTGGGACTAAGGGGTCGAGGGGCCCAGTACTTC.

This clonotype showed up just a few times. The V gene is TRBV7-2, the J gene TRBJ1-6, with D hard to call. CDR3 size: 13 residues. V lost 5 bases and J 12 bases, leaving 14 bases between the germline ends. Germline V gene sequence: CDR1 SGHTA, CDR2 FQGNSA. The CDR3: CASSASRPQPLHF. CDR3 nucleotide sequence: TGTGCCAGCAGCGCATCTCGCCCACAACCCCTCCACTTT.

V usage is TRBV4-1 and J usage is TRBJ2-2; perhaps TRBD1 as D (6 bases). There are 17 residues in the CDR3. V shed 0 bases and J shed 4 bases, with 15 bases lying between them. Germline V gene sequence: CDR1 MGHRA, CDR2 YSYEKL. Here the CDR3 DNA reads TGCGCCAGCAGCCAAGAAGTATCAGGGGTATTCACCGGGGAGCTGTTTTTT. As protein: CASSQEVSGVFTGELFF.

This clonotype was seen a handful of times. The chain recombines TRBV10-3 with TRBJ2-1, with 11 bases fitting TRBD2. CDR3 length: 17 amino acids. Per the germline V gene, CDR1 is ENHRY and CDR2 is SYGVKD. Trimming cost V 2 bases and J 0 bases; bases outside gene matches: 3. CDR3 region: CAISETTSGTSYNEQFF. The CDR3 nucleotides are TGTGCCATCAGTGAGACGACTAGCGGGACCTCCTACAATGAGCAGTTCTTC.

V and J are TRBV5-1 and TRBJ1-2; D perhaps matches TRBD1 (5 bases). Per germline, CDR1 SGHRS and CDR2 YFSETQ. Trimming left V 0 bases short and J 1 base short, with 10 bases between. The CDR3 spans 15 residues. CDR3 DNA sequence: TGCGCCAGCAGCTTGGCCAGGGATTTTAACTATGGCTACACCTTC. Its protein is CASSLARDFNYGYTF. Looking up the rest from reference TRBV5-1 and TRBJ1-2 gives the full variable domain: KAGVTQTPRYLIKTRGQQVTLSCSPISGHRSVSWYQQTPGQGLQFLFEYFSETQRNKGNFPGRFSGRQFSNSRSEMNVSTLELGDSALYLCASSLARDFNYGYTFGSGTRLTVV.

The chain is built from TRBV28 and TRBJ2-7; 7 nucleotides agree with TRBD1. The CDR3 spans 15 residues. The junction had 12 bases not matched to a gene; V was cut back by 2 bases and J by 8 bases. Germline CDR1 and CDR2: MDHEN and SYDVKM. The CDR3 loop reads CASSLSSAGGDKQYV. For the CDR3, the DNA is TGTGCCAGCAGTTTAAGTTCTGCAGGGGGTGATAAGCAGTACGTC.

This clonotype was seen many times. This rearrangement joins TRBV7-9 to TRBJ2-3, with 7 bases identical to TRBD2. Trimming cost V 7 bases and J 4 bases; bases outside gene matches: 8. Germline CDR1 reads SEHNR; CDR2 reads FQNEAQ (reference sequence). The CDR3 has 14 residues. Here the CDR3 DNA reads TGTGCCAGCACTCGGCGGGGGTACCCAGATACGCAGTATTTT. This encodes CASTRRGYPDTQYF. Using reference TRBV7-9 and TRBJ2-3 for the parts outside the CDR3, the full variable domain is DTGVSQNPRHKITKRGQNVTFRCDPISEHNRLYWYRQTLGQGPEFLTYFQNEAQLEKSRLLSDRFSAERPKGSFSTLEIQRTEQGDSAMYLCASTRRGYPDTQYFGPGTRLTVL.

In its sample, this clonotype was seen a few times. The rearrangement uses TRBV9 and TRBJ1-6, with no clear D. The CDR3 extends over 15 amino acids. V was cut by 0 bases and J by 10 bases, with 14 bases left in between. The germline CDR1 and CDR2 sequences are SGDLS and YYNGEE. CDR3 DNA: TGTGCCAGCAGCGTAGGGGGTTCCCCTCGATCACCCCTCCACTTT. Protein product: CASSVGGSPRSPLHF.

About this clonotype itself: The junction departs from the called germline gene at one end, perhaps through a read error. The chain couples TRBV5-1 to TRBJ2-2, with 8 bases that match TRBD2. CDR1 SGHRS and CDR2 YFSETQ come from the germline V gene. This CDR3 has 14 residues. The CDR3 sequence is CASSLVAGTVELFF. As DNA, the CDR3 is TGCGCCAGCAGCTTGGTAGCGGGAACCGTGGAGCTGTTTTTT.

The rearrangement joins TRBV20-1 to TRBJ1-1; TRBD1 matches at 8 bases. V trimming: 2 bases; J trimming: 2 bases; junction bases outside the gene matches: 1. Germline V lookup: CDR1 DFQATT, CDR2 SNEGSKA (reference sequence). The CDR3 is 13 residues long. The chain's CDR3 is CSARPGGNTEAFF. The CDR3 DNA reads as TGCAGTGCTAGACCAGGGGGCAACACTGAAGCTTTCTTT.

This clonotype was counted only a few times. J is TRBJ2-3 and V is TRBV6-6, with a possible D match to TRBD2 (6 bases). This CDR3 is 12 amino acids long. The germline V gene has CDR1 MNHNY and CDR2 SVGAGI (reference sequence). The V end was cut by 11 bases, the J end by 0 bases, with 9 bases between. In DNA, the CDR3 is TGTGCCTGCGCGGGGAGCACAGATACGCAGTATTTT. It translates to CACAGSTDTQYF.

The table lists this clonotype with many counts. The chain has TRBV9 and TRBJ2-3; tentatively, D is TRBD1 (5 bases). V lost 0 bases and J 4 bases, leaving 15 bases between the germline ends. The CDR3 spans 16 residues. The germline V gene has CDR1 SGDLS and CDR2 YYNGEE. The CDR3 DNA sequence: TGTGCCAGCAGCGTAGGCGGACACCCGGTGGCAGATACGCAGTATTTT. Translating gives CASSVGGHPVADTQYF.

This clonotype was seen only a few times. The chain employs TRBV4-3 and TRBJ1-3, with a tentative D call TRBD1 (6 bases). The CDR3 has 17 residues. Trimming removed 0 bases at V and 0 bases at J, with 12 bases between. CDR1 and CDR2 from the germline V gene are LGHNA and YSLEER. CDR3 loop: CASSQDGRGGSGNTIYF. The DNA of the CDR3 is TGCGCCAGCAGCCAAGATGGGAGGGGGGGCTCTGGAAACACCATATATTTT.

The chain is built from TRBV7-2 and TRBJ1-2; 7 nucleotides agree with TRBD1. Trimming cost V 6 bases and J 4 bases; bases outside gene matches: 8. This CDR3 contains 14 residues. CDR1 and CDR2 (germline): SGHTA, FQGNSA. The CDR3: CASRTGQRAYGYTF. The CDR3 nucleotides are TGTGCCAGCAGAACGGGACAGCGCGCCTATGGCTACACCTTC.

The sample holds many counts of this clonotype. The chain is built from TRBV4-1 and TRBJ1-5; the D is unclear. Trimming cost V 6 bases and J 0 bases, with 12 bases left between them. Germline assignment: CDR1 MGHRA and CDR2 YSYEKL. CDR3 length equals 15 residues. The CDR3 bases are TGCGCCAGCAGGCAGAGCCCGGGTAGCAATCAGCCCCAGCATTTT. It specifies CASRQSPGSNQPQHF.

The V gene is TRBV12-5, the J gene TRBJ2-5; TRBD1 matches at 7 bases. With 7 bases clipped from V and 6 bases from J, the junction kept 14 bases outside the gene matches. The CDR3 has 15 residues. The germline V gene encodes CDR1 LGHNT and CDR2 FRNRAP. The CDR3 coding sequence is TGTGCTAGTGCCCCGACTTGGGACAGAGGAAAGACCCAGTACTTC. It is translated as CASAPTWDRGKTQYF. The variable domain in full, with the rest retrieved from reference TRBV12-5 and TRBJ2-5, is DARVTQTPRHKVTEMGQEVTMRCQPILGHNTVFWYRQTMMQGLELLAYFRNRAPLDDSGMPKDRFSAEMPDATLATLKIQPSEPRDSAVYFCASAPTWDRGKTQYFGPGTRLLVL.